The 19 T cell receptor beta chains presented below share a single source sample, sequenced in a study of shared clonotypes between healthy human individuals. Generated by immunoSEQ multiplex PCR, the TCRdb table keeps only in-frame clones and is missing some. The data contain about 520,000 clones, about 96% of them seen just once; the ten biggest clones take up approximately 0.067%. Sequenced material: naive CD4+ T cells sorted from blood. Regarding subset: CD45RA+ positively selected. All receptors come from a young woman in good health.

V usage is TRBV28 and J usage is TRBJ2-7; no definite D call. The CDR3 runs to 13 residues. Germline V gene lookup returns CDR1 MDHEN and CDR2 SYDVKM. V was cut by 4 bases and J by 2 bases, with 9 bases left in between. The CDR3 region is CASSYGQTYEQYF. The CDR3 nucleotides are TGTGCCAGCAGTTATGGCCAAACCTACGAGCAGTACTTC.

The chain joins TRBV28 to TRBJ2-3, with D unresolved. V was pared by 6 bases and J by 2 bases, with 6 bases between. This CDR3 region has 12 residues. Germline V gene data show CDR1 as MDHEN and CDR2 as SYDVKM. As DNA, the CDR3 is TGTGCCAGCAGGGGAAACACAGATACGCAGTATTTT. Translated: CASRGNTDTQYF. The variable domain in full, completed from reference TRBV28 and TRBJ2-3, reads DVKVTQSSRYLVKRTGEKVFLECVQDMDHENMFWYRQDPGLGLRLIYFSYDVKMKEKGDIPEGYSVSREKKERFSLILESASTNQTSMYLCASRGNTDTQYFGPGTRLTVL.

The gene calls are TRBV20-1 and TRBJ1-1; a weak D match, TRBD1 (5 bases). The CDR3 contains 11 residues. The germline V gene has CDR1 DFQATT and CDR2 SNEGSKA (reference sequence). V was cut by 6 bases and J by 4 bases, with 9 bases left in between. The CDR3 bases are TGCAGTGCAACTCAGGGCACTGAAGCTTTCTTT. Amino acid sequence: CSATQGTEAFF.

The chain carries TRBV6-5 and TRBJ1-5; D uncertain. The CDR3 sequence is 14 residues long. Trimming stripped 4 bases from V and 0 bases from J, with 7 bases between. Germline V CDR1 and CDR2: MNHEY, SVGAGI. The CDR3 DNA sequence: TGTGCCAGCAGTTGGACGGCTAGCAATCAGCCCCAGCATTTT. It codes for CASSWTASNQPQHF.

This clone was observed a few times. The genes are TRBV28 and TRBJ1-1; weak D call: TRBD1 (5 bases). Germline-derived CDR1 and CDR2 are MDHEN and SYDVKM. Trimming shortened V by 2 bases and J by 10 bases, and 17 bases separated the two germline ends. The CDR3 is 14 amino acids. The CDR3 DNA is TGTGCCAGCAGTTTAGTTGCCCCCTTGGGGGGAGCTTTCTTT. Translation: CASSLVAPLGGAFF.

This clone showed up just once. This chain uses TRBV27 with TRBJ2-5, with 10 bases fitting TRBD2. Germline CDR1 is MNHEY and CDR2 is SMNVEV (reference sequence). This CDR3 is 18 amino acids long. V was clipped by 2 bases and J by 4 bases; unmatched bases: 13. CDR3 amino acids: CASSLIGTSALLGETQYF. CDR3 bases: TGTGCCAGCAGTTTAATAGGGACTAGCGCTTTATTAGGAGAGACCCAGTACTTC.

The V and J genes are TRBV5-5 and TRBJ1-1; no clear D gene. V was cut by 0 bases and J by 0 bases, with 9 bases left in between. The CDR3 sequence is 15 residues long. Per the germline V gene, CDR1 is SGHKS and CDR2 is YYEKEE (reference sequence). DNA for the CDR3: TGTGCCAGCAGCTTGGTCAGAAACATGAACACTGAAGCTTTCTTT. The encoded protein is CASSLVRNMNTEAFF.

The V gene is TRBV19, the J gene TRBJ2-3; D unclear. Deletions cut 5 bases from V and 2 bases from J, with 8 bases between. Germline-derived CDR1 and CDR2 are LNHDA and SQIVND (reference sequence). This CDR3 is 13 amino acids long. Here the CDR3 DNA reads TGTGCCAGTAGTGTAGGTAACACAGATACGCAGTATTTT. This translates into CASSVGNTDTQYF.

CDR3 loop: CASSLKVANTGELFF. Written as DNA, the CDR3 is TGTGCCAGCAGCTTGAAGGTCGCGAACACCGGGGAGCTGTTTTTT. The rearrangement uses TRBV7-2 and TRBJ2-2; D is unresolved. CDR1 and CDR2 (germline): SGHTA, FQGNSA. The V end lost 3 bases, the J end lost 0 bases, and 8 bases lay between the germline ends. The CDR3 consists of 15 residues.

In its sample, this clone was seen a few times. In DNA, the CDR3 is TGTGCCTGGAGTGTCGCCTACGAGCAGTACTTC. This gives the protein CAWSVAYEQYF. The gene calls are TRBV30 and TRBJ2-7, with D uncertain. Germline CDR1 GTSNPN, CDR2 SVGIG (reference sequence). There are 11 residues in the CDR3. V was cut by 0 bases and J by 2 bases, with 2 bases left in between.

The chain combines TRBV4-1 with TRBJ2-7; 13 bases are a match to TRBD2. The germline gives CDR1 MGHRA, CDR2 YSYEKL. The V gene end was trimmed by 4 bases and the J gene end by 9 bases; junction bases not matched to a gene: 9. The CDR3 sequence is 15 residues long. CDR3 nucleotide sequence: TGCGCCAGCAGCCCTATGGGACTAGCGGGGCTGGGGCAGTACTTC. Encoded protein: CASSPMGLAGLGQYF.

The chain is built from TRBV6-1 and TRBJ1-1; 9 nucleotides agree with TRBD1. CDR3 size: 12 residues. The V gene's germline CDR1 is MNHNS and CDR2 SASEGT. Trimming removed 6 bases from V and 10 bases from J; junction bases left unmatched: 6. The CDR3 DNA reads TGTGCCAGCAGGCCGACAGGGGGTAGAGCTTTCTTT. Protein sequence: CASRPTGGRAFF.

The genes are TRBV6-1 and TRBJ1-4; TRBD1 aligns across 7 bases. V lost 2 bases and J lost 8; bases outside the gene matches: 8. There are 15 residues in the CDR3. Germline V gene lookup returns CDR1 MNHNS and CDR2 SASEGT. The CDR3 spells CASSEWARGDEKLFF. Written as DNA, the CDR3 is TGTGCCAGCAGTGAATGGGCCAGGGGGGACGAAAAACTGTTTTTT.

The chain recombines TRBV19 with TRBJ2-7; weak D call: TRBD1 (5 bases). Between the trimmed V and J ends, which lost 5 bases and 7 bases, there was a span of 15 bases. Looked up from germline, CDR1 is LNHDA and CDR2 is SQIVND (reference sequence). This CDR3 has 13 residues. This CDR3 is CASSVQGVGEQYF. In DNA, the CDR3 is TGTGCCAGTAGTGTCCAAGGGGTCGGGGAGCAGTACTTC.

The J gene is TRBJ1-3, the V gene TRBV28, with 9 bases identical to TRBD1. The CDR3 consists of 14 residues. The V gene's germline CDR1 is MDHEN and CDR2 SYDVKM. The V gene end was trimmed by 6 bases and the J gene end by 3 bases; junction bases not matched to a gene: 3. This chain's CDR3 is CASRGQGFGNTIYF. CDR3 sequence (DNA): TGTGCCAGCAGGGGACAGGGTTTTGGAAACACCATATATTTT.

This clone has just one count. In DNA form, the CDR3 reads TGTGCCAGCAGCGTATTCTCCAGGGATCGTGGAGAGACCCAGTACTTC. Its protein is CASSVFSRDRGETQYF. The V and J genes are TRBV9 and TRBJ2-5, with a possible D match to TRBD1 (5 bases). CDR1 is SGDLS and CDR2 is YYNGEE in the germline V gene. V was shortened by 1 base and J by 4 bases, with 17 bases between the two germline ends. This CDR3 has 16 residues.

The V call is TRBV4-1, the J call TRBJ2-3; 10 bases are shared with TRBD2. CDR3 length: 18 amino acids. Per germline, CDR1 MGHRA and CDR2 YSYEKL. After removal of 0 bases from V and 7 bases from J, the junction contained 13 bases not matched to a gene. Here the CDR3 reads CASSQDLPLAGARNTQYF. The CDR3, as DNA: TGCGCCAGCAGCCAAGATCTGCCCCTAGCGGGAGCTAGGAATACGCAGTATTTT.

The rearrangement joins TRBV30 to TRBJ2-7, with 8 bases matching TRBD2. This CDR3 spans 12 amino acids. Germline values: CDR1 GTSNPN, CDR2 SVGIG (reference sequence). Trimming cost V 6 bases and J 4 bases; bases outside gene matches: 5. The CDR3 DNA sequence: TGTGCCTGCGGGCGGGGGGTGTACGAGCAGTACTTC. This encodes CACGRGVYEQYF.

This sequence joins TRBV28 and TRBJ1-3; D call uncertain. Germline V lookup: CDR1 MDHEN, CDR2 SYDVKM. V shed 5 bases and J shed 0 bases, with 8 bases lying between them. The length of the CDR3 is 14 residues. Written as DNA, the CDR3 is TGTGCCAGCAGTCAGTCTCACTCTGGAAACACCATATATTTT. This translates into CASSQSHSGNTIYF.